Detailed here is one TCR beta chain. Libraries were prepared by immunoSEQ multiplex PCR; TCRdb keeps only in-frame clonotypes and omits some of them. The sample carries under 90,000 clones, over 90% recorded once. The record originates from a study of PD-L1 blockade in urothelial cancer. Study summary: The study recovered a median of 141,255 T cells per blood sample.

V lost 5 bases and J lost 4, with 14 bases in between. The length of the CDR3 is 14 residues. CDR1 and CDR2 from the germline V gene are PRHDT and FYEKMQ (reference sequence). This sequence was found in a man aged 60 to 69 with urothelial cancer. The sequencing used PBMCs, collected around atezolizumab (anti-PD-L1) treatment. This sequence joins TRBV13 and TRBJ1-1; no firm D call. In nucleotides, the CDR3 is TGTGCCAGCAGCCGCGAGAGAGGTGCCACTGAAGCTTTCTTT. Translated, it gives CASSRERGATEAFF.